The clone carrying this T cell receptor beta chain has a single count. At one of its ends the junction is not consistent with the germline gene, which may arise from a read error. This CDR3 contains 15 residues. Germline-derived CDR1 and CDR2 are LGHDT and YNNKEL (reference sequence). An amount of RNA that ranged from roughly 0.45 to 1 ug was reverse transcribed with random hexamers. TCRdb re-called the immunoSEQ multiplex PCR reads with MiXCR, one entry per CDR3 protein. There are hundreds of thousands of distinct CDR3 sequences in the sample; approximately 85% occur only once, and about 0.1% lies in the top ten. The sample comes from a study of CD8 T cells in Susac syndrome.

Sequencing was carried out using CD8+ T cells from PBMCs. The sequence derives from a human donor with multiple sclerosis. V is TRBV3-1 and J is TRBJ1-5; D unresolved. CDR3 amino acids: CVSSQDRGFYQPQHF. CDR3 DNA sequence: TGTGTCAGCAGCCAAGATCGAGGTTTTTATCAGCCCCAGCATTTT.